The rows below give T cell receptor beta chains drawn from one sample of a study of cytomegalovirus exposure and HLA in healthy donors. The assay was immunoSEQ multiplex PCR, and TCRdb's table has in-frame clones only and misses some. The profile shows roughly 100,000 clones, 83% of them singletons. Sample: PBMCs. The origin of the receptors is a young man in good health and CMV-seronegative. The CDR3 runs from the conserved cysteine through the conserved F or W. The order of the fields is D gene, clone size, J gene, V gene, CDR3 DNA, CDR3 protein. The D gene is left open where the match is weak. Clone size is stated in some rows and not others, as once, few, many or a class when expanded.

d_gene: NA
abundance: NA
j_gene: TRBJ1-1
v_gene: TRBV21-1
CDR3nt: TGTGCCAGCAGCAAAGGGGTCGGGGGACCCACGAACACTGAAGCTTTCTTT
CDR3aa: CASSKGVGGPTNTEAFF

d_gene: TRBD2
abundance: NA
j_gene: TRBJ2-7
v_gene: TRBV27
CDR3nt: TGTGCCAGCAGTCCCCTAGCGGGAGGAGGGTACGAGCAGTACTTC
CDR3aa: CASSPLAGGGYEQYF

d_gene: TRBD1
abundance: NA
j_gene: TRBJ2-1
v_gene: TRBV7-9
CDR3nt: TGTGCCAGCAGCTTAGGCCGGGACAGGGGCTTTCGCTACAATGAGCAGTTCTTC
CDR3aa: CASSLGRDRGFRYNEQFF

d_gene: TRBD1
abundance: NA
j_gene: TRBJ1-2
v_gene: TRBV28
CDR3nt: TGTGCCAGCGCTTTAAGGGACAGGGGGGCTCGAGGCTACACCTTC
CDR3aa: CASALRDRGARGYTF

d_gene: NA
abundance: once
j_gene: TRBJ2-7
v_gene: TRBV11-2
CDR3nt: TGTGCCAGCAGCTCGGACAGCTACGAGCAGTACTTC
CDR3aa: CASSSDSYEQYF

d_gene: NA
abundance: NA
j_gene: TRBJ1-5
v_gene: TRBV27
CDR3nt: TGTGCCAGCAGTTTCCAGGGTTGGGGACAGCCCCAGCATTTT
CDR3aa: CASSFQGWGQPQHF

d_gene: NA
abundance: NA
j_gene: TRBJ1-3
v_gene: TRBV9
CDR3nt: TGTGCCAGCAGCGTAGTTGATTCGGGCTCTGGAAACACCATATATTTT
CDR3aa: CASSVVDSGSGNTIYF

d_gene: TRBD2
abundance: NA
j_gene: TRBJ2-1
v_gene: TRBV5-5
CDR3nt: TGTGCCAGCAGCCATTTAACTAGCGGGAGAGTTGAGCAGTTCTTC
CDR3aa: CASSHLTSGRVEQFF

d_gene: TRBD1
abundance: NA
j_gene: TRBJ1-2
v_gene: TRBV29-1
CDR3nt: TGCAGCGCCGGGACAGGGAACTATGGCTACACCTTC
CDR3aa: CSAGTGNYGYTF

d_gene: NA
abundance: NA
j_gene: TRBJ1-6
v_gene: TRBV11-3
CDR3nt: TGTGCCAGCAGCTTAGACAGGGGCCGCGGATCACCCCTCCACTTT
CDR3aa: CASSLDRGRGSPLHF

d_gene: NA
abundance: NA
j_gene: TRBJ2-5
v_gene: TRBV10-3
CDR3nt: TGTGCCATCAGTGAGGAGCGGAGTCCTCGGACCCAGTACTTC
CDR3aa: CAISEERSPRTQYF

d_gene: NA
abundance: NA
j_gene: TRBJ2-5
v_gene: TRBV18
CDR3nt: TGTGCCAGCTCACCACAACTCGAAGAGACCCAGTACTTC
CDR3aa: CASSPQLEETQYF

d_gene: NA
abundance: NA
j_gene: TRBJ1-2
v_gene: TRBV6-4
CDR3nt: TGTGCCAGCAGTGATTCTCGGAGGGTTCGTGGCTATGGCTACACCTTC
CDR3aa: CASSDSRRVRGYGYTF

d_gene: TRBD2
abundance: NA
j_gene: TRBJ2-1
v_gene: TRBV10-3
CDR3nt: TGTGCCATCAGGCTTGGAAGCGGGAGCTCGAATTCCTACAATGAGCAGTTCTTC
CDR3aa: CAIRLGSGSSNSYNEQFF

d_gene: NA
abundance: once
j_gene: TRBJ2-3
v_gene: TRBV9
CDR3nt: TGTGCCAGCAGCGTAGGGGGCCTCCAGGAGCAGTATTTT
CDR3aa: CASSVGGLQEQYF

d_gene: TRBD1
abundance: NA
j_gene: TRBJ2-6
v_gene: TRBV25-1
CDR3nt: TGTGCCAGCAATAAAGGACAGGGCAGTTCGCATGGGGCCAACGTCCTGACTTTC
CDR3aa: CASNKGQGSSHGANVLTF

d_gene: TRBD2
abundance: NA
j_gene: TRBJ2-7
v_gene: TRBV18
CDR3nt: TGTGCCAGCTCACTCGGGACTAGCGGGAGTGGGAGAGAGCAGTACTTC
CDR3aa: CASSLGTSGSGREQYF

d_gene: TRBD2
abundance: NA
j_gene: TRBJ2-1
v_gene: TRBV28
CDR3nt: TGTGCCAGCAGTCCTTCCGGGACTAGCGGGAGTAATGAGCAGTTCTTC
CDR3aa: CASSPSGTSGSNEQFF

d_gene: TRBD1
abundance: NA
j_gene: TRBJ1-1
v_gene: TRBV18
CDR3nt: TGTGCCAGCTCACCACCAAACAGGGGGCGGAAGGACACTGAAGCTTTCTTT
CDR3aa: CASSPPNRGRKDTEAFF

d_gene: NA
abundance: few
j_gene: TRBJ1-5
v_gene: TRBV7-2
CDR3nt: TGTGCCAGCAGCACTGGACAGATGTCTCGGCCCCAGCATTTT
CDR3aa: CASSTGQMSRPQHF

d_gene: NA
abundance: NA
j_gene: TRBJ1-3
v_gene: TRBV5-1
CDR3nt: TGCGCCAGCAGCTCCCTACCGAGCTCTGGAAACACCATATATTTT
CDR3aa: CASSSLPSSGNTIYF

d_gene: NA
abundance: few
j_gene: TRBJ2-1
v_gene: TRBV6-5
CDR3nt: TGTGCCAGCAGTTACTCTTTGGGGGGAGCTGGGAATGAGCAGTTCTTC
CDR3aa: CASSYSLGGAGNEQFF

d_gene: NA
abundance: once
j_gene: TRBJ2-1
v_gene: TRBV12-5
CDR3nt: TGTGCTAGTGGTTTGGTGGGGGGAGCTAAGGGTGAGCAGTTCTTC
CDR3aa: CASGLVGGAKGEQFF

d_gene: NA
abundance: NA
j_gene: TRBJ2-5
v_gene: TRBV9
CDR3nt: TGTGCCAGCAGCGTCGGGACACGACCACAAGAGACCCAGTACTTC
CDR3aa: CASSVGTRPQETQYF

d_gene: NA
abundance: once
j_gene: TRBJ2-7
v_gene: TRBV5-3
CDR3nt: TGTGCCAGAAGCTTCAGGGGCATGCAGTACTTC
CDR3aa: CARSFRGMQYF

d_gene: TRBD2
abundance: NA
j_gene: TRBJ2-7
v_gene: TRBV19
CDR3nt: TGTGCCAGCCATTCCGGACTAGCGGGAGGGTACGAGCAGTACTTC
CDR3aa: CASHSGLAGGYEQYF

d_gene: TRBD1
abundance: NA
j_gene: TRBJ2-7
v_gene: TRBV10-1
CDR3nt: TGCGCCAGCAGTGCCGACAGGGGGAACGAGCAGTACTTC
CDR3aa: CASSADRGNEQYF

d_gene: NA
abundance: few
j_gene: TRBJ1-4
v_gene: TRBV4-3
CDR3nt: TGCGCCAGCAGCCCAGCTTGGCAGGGACTTGAAAAACTGTTTTTT
CDR3aa: CASSPAWQGLEKLFF